Each of the 9 T cell receptor beta chains below was sequenced from the same sample in a study of vaccination and CD4 T cells after COVID-19. No antigen has been identified for these receptors. Treatment noted: roughly 11-day PBMC culture with coronavirus spike peptide pools or control peptides (ViraFEST assay). With the Oncomine TCR Beta short-read assay, DNA from cultured CD4+ T cells was sequenced. TCRdb redid the calling of the PCR reads with MiXCR, one entry per CDR3 protein. This table has approximately 25,000 distinct CDR3 sequences, approximately 56% appearing once. The material sequenced was CD4+ T cells from blood, cultured in vitro. These receptor sequences come from a human donor who had recovered from COVID-19.

This clonotype has only a few counts. The V call is TRBV21-1, the J call TRBJ1-1. TRBV21-1 is shown as a pseudogene. CDR3 size: 17 residues. The CDR3 DNA follows: TGTGCCAGCAGCAAAGATAAGGGAAAAGGAGTAGGGACTGAAGCTTTCTTT. Amino acids: CASSKDKGKGVGTEAFF.

This clonotype showed up just a few times. V is TRBV28 and J is TRBJ1-5; D is unclear. The CDR3 runs 12 residues. CDR1 is MDHEN, CDR2 SYDVKM, per germline. The V end was cut by 7 bases, the J end by 13 bases, with 17 bases between. The CDR3 here is CASTPGGTRQHF. CDR3 DNA: TGTGCCAGCACTCCCGGCGGAACCCGGCAGCATTTT.

The J gene is TRBJ1-1, the V gene TRBV20-1; D unclear. Trimming cost V 0 bases and J 4 bases, with 15 bases left between them. The CDR3 consists of 15 residues. Germline assignment: CDR1 DFQATT and CDR2 SNEGSKA (reference sequence). CDR3: CSARELKNLSTEAFF. The CDR3 DNA follows: TGCAGTGCTAGAGAATTGAAGAACCTGAGCACTGAAGCTTTCTTT.

This clonotype occurred a few times. The J gene is TRBJ1-5, the V gene TRBV7-8, with D maybe TRBD1 (5 bases). V lost 2 bases, J lost 6 bases, and 8 bases lay in between. The CDR3 sequence is 13 residues long. Germline V gene data show CDR1 as SGHVS and CDR2 as FQNEAQ. CDR3 sequence: CASSLQGGQPQHF. The CDR3 DNA reads TGTGCCAGCAGCTTACAGGGAGGTCAGCCCCAGCATTTT.

The rearrangement joins TRBV15 to TRBJ2-3; D is ambiguous. Germline values: CDR1 LNHNV, CDR2 YYDKDF (reference sequence). The CDR3 is 14 amino acids. Trimming took 4 bases from V and 5 from J, leaving 13 bases between them. In nucleotides, the CDR3 is TGTGCCACCAGCATTCCGCCCCTTTTAGATACGCAGTATTTT. It translates to CATSIPPLLDTQYF. Together with reference TRBV15 and TRBJ2-3, the CDR3 gives the full variable domain: DAMVIQNPRYQVTQFGKPVTLSCSQTLNHNVMYWYQQKSSQAPKLLFHYYDKDFNNEADTPDNFQSRRPNTSFCFLDIRSPGLGDTAMYLCATSIPPLLDTQYFGPGTRLTVL.

This chain links TRBV14 with TRBJ2-7, with TRBD2 as a possible D gene (7 bases). V lost 5 bases, J lost 6 bases, and 14 bases lay in between. The germline V gene has CDR1 SGHDN and CDR2 FVKESK. CDR3 length equals 13 residues. The DNA for the CDR3 is TGTGCCAGCAGCTGGGCGGGGGCCCGCGAGCAGTACTTC. Amino acids: CASSWAGAREQYF.

The V gene is TRBV4-1, the J gene TRBJ2-3; 7 bases align to TRBD2. Germline V gives CDR1 MGHRA, CDR2 YSYEKL. V was pared by 1 base and J by 8 bases, with 6 bases of the junction left unmatched. The CDR3 is made up of 14 amino acids. The CDR3 DNA sequence: TGCGCCAGCAGCCAAGGACTAGCTGTTGGTACGCAGTATTTT. This sequence encodes CASSQGLAVGTQYF.

This clonotype has a handful of counts. The CDR3 loop is CASSYSWREAYNEQFF. CDR3 nucleotides: TGTGCCAGCAGTTACTCGTGGCGGGAGGCCTACAATGAGCAGTTCTTC. The chain combines TRBV6-2 or TRBV6-3 with TRBJ2-1; 8 bases agree with TRBD2. The CDR3 consists of 16 residues. The V gene's germline CDR1 is MNHEY and CDR2 SVGEGT. V was clipped by 0 bases and J by 2 bases; unmatched bases: 3.

This clonotype is classed as medium-sized (0.01 to 0.1%). The V and J genes are TRBV20-1 and TRBJ1-2, with D possibly being TRBD1 (5 bases). Germline V gives CDR1 DFQATT, CDR2 SNEGSKA (reference sequence). The V and J ends lost 5 bases and 8 bases respectively, with 18 bases between them. This CDR3 is 13 amino acids long. This CDR3 reads CSASVRVGQGYTF. The CDR3 DNA reads TGCAGTGCTTCCGTCAGGGTAGGGCAGGGCTACACCTTC.